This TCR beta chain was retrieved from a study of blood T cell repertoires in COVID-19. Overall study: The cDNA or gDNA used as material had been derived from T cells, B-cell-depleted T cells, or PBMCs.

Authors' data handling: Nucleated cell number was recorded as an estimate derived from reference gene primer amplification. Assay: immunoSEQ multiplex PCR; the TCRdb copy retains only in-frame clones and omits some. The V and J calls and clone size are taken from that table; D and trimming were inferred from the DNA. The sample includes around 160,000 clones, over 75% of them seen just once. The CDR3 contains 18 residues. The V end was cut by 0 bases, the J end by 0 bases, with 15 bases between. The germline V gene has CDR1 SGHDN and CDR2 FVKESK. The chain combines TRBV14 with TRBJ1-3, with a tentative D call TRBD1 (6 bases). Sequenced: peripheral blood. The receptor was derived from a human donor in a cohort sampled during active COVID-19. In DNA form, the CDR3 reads TGTGCCAGCAGCCAAGATGGGACAAGTATCCGCTCTGGAAACACCATATATTTT. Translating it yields CASSQDGTSIRSGNTIYF.